These 28 T cell receptor beta chains were all obtained from the same sample, sequenced in a study of cytomegalovirus exposure and HLA in healthy donors (dated 2017 in TCRdb). Library generation was performed with the immunoSEQ multiplex PCR assay. For the multiplex PCR, a mixture combining 60 forward primers for TCR Vbeta segments and 13 reverse primers for TCR Jbeta segments was used. What TCRdb holds here is the immuneACCESS table cut down to in-frame rearrangements. Part of the clones is not present; checked against another copy, under half of the missing clones reflect an unresolved V gene, and the others are unexplained. The sample has 45,000 to 55,000 clones on record, roughly 80% of them singletons. About 7.8% of the sample goes to the ten largest clones. The sequencing sample was made of PBMCs. The receptors stem from a man younger than 40 in good health and CMV-seropositive.

J is TRBJ2-2 and V is TRBV9; the match to TRBD2 covers 10 bases. Germline-derived CDR1 and CDR2 are SGDLS and YYNGEE. The J segment lost 4 bases and the V segment lost 0 bases, leaving 9 bases of the junction unmatched. This CDR3 spans 18 amino acids. The CDR3 bases are TGTGCCAGCAGCGTAGTAGCGGGGACTAGCGAAAGCACCGGGGAGCTGTTTTTT. Translation: CASSVVAGTSESTGELFF.

For the CDR3, the DNA is TGTGCCAGCTCACCGGCGGGCTCTGGGGCCAACGTCCTGACTTTC. Translated: CASSPAGSGANVLTF. V gene TRBV18 combines with J gene TRBJ2-6; a possible D gene is TRBD2 (5 bases). V lost 3 bases and J 0 bases, leaving 6 bases between the germline ends. The germline V gene has CDR1 KGHSH and CDR2 LQKENI. The CDR3 loop spans 15 amino acids.

CDR3 sequence reads: CASSLSSSYSTDTQYF. The CDR3 nucleotides are TGTGCCAGCAGCTTGTCCTCTAGCTATAGCACAGATACGCAGTATTTT. The chain uses TRBV5-5 and TRBJ2-3; D is perhaps TRBD2 (5 bases). The CDR3 is 16 amino acids. The V gene lost 1 base and the J gene lost 0 bases, with 12 bases spanning the gap. Germline CDR1 reads SGHKS; CDR2 reads YYEKEE (reference sequence).

This chain uses TRBV13 with TRBJ1-1, with D hard to call. The CDR3 covers 14 residues. Germline V lookup: CDR1 PRHDT, CDR2 FYEKMQ (reference sequence). V gave up 6 bases and J gave up 1 base, with 12 bases separating them. The CDR3 nucleotides read TGTGCCAGCAGAAAGAGGGAGGGGAACACTGAAGCTTTCTTT. It yields the protein CASRKREGNTEAFF. The full variable domain, completed using reference TRBV13 and TRBJ1-1, is AAGVIQSPRHLIKEKRETATLKCYPIPRHDTVYWYQQGPGQDPQFLISFYEKMQSDKGSIPDRFSAQQFSDYHSELNMSSLELGDSALYFCASRKREGNTEAFFGQGTRLTVV.

The V gene is TRBV7-6, the J gene TRBJ2-3, with a possible D match to TRBD1 (6 bases). Germline CDR1 reads SGHVS; CDR2 reads FNYEAQ. Trimming removed 1 base from V and 1 base from J, with 15 bases in between. The CDR3 has 17 residues. The CDR3 DNA reads as TGTGCCAGCAGCTTAGAACCCCGTCCAGGGGGCACAGATACGCAGTATTTT. This gives the protein CASSLEPRPGGTDTQYF.

This clone occurred a few times. The rearrangement uses TRBV21-1 and TRBJ2-7; the DNA was not compared with TRBD1, the D call given in the table. TRBV21-1 is noted as a pseudogene. The CDR3 is made up of 14 amino acids. The CDR3 DNA sequence: TGTGCCAGCAGCAAAGGGGGACAGAGCTACGAGCAGTACTTC. It specifies CASSKGGQSYEQYF.

The rearrangement links TRBV6-5 to TRBJ2-3; 8 nucleotides line up with TRBD1. Germline-derived CDR1 and CDR2 are MNHEY and SVGAGI. V shed 6 bases, J shed 4 bases, and the junction held 6 bases outside the gene matches. The CDR3 is made up of 14 amino acids. The chain's CDR3 is CASSGQGWADTQYF. CDR3 DNA sequence: TGTGCCAGCAGCGGACAGGGCTGGGCAGATACGCAGTATTTT.

This clone appeared a single time. The chain links TRBV28 to TRBJ2-1; 8 bases align to TRBD1. Germline V lookup: CDR1 MDHEN, CDR2 SYDVKM. This CDR3 comprises 16 residues. After removal of 1 base from V and 7 bases from J, the junction contained 9 bases not matched to a gene. The CDR3 DNA follows: TGTGCCAGCAGTTTATCAGGACAGGGTCTAAAGAATGAGCAGTTCTTC. Protein sequence: CASSLSGQGLKNEQFF.

This chain joins TRBV6-4 and TRBJ2-1, with TRBD2 matching 7 bases. The V gene end was trimmed by 3 bases and the J gene end by 1 base; junction bases not matched to a gene: 3. The CDR3 is 15 amino acids. The germline CDR1 and CDR2 sequences are MRHNA and SNTAGT. The CDR3 DNA reads as TGTGCCAGCAGTGAAGTACTAGCGTCCTACAATGAGCAGTTCTTC. It encodes CASSEVLASYNEQFF.

The V call is TRBV7-6, the J call TRBJ1-5, with TRBD1 identical over 7 bases. The CDR3 length is 16 residues. Germline V gives CDR1 SGHVS, CDR2 FNYEAQ. The V gene end was trimmed by 1 base and the J gene end by 4 bases; junction bases not matched to a gene: 7. The chain's CDR3 is CASSLGTGTVNQPQHF. The CDR3 coding sequence is TGTGCCAGCAGCTTAGGGACCGGGACAGTTAATCAGCCCCAGCATTTT.

The chain recombines TRBV7-2 with TRBJ1-1; 7 bases align to TRBD1. Germline lookup yields CDR1 SGHTA and CDR2 FQGNSA. V was pared by 5 bases and J by 7 bases, with 16 bases of the junction left unmatched. The CDR3 loop spans 16 amino acids. This CDR3 reads CASSHGRDRQEIEAFF. DNA for the CDR3: TGTGCCAGCAGCCACGGGAGGGACAGACAAGAGATTGAAGCTTTCTTT.

The chain is built from TRBV19 and TRBJ2-1; TRBD1 matches at 7 bases. The CDR3 is 13 amino acids. The germline gives CDR1 LNHDA, CDR2 SQIVND (reference sequence). The V segment lost 9 bases and the J segment 6 bases; nucleotides outside the gene matches: 8. The CDR3 sequence: CASVGQGVNEQFF. The CDR3 DNA is TGTGCCAGCGTGGGGCAGGGGGTCAATGAGCAGTTCTTC.

Note on this clone: At one of its ends the junction is not consistent with the germline gene, which may arise from a read error. This rearrangement joins TRBV7-9 to TRBJ2-7, with D possibly matching TRBD1 (6 bases). CDR1 is SEHNR, CDR2 FQNEAQ, per germline (reference sequence). CDR3 size: 12 residues. The CDR3 protein is CTSSWTVYEQYF. CDR3 nucleotide sequence: TGTACCAGCAGCTGGACAGTTTACGAGCAGTACTTC.

The chain recombines TRBV5-1 with TRBJ1-4, with 7 bases aligning to TRBD1. Losses at the gene ends were 1 base for V and 5 bases for J; bases not matched to a gene: 5. CDR3 length: 15 residues. CDR1 SGHRS and CDR2 YFSETQ come from the germline V gene. This chain's CDR3 is CASSLRGGPNEKLFF. DNA for the CDR3: TGCGCCAGCAGCTTGAGAGGGGGCCCCAATGAAAAACTGTTTTTT.

Note on this clone: Other DNA sequences from this sample encode an identical CDR3 as well. The rearrangement joins TRBV6-1 to TRBJ1-2; 7 bases fit TRBD1. The CDR3 has 13 amino acids. Trimming took 5 bases from V and 4 from J; bases not matched to a gene: 4. CDR1 and CDR2 (germline): MNHNS, SASEGT. CDR3 coding DNA: TGTGCCAGCAGTTCGGCAGGGGGCTATGGCTACACCTTC. It yields the protein CASSSAGGYGYTF.

The chain combines TRBV30 with TRBJ2-3, with D possibly matching TRBD1 (5 bases). Germline CDR1 GTSNPN, CDR2 SVGIG (reference sequence). V gave up 6 bases and J gave up 7 bases, with 17 bases separating them. The CDR3 has 13 amino acids. The CDR3 loop reads CACDSGVSNTQYF. The CDR3 bases are TGTGCCTGTGACAGTGGGGTCTCTAATACGCAGTATTTT.

This clone has just a few counts. This chain connects TRBV19 to TRBJ1-4; the D gene is possibly TRBD1 (6 bases). V gave up 6 bases and J gave up 8 bases, with 10 bases separating them. The CDR3 sequence is 12 residues long. Germline V CDR1 and CDR2: LNHDA, SQIVND (reference sequence). CDR3 DNA sequence: TGTGCCAGTAGCGGACAGCGAGAAAAACTGTTTTTT. Translating gives CASSGQREKLFF.

On this clone itself: The junction and the germline gene differ at one end; a read error may be behind it. The V and J genes are TRBV15 and TRBJ1-5; the D is unclear. Germline loops: CDR1 LNHNV, CDR2 YYDKDF (reference sequence). This CDR3 contains 15 residues. The CDR3 DNA follows: TGTGCCACCAGCAGAGATATAGGAGGCAATCAGCCCCAGAATTTT. Amino acids: CATSRDIGGNQPQNF.

As DNA, the CDR3 is TGTGCCAGCAGCTCCCTAAAACAGGGGGCTATAAACTATGGCTACACCTTC. The encoded protein is CASSSLKQGAINYGYTF. The chain has TRBV5-4 and TRBJ1-2, with 9 nucleotides matching TRBD1. This CDR3 spans 17 amino acids. Germline trimming cut 3 bases from V and 2 bases from J; bases unmatched to any gene: 11. Germline V gene lookup returns CDR1 SGHNT and CDR2 YYREEE (reference sequence).

The chain is built from TRBV5-1 and TRBJ1-1; D possibly corresponds to TRBD1 (5 bases). The CDR3 covers 13 residues. From germline, CDR1 is SGHRS and CDR2 YFSETQ. Deletions cut 4 bases from V and 4 bases from J, with 11 bases between. In DNA, the CDR3 is TGCGCCAGCAGCCGCCTCGGGGGCACTGAAGCTTTCTTT. As protein: CASSRLGGTEAFF.

The chain is built from TRBV29-1 and TRBJ2-1, with TRBD2 matching 13 bases. Germline V lookup: CDR1 SQVTM, CDR2 ANQGSEA. Trimming removed 3 bases from V and 10 bases from J; junction bases left unmatched: 12. The CDR3 has 16 amino acids. CDR3 residues: CSVEKGTSGGASEQFF. The CDR3 DNA reads as TGCAGCGTTGAGAAGGGCACTAGCGGGGGGGCATCGGAGCAGTTCTTC.

The DNA for the CDR3 is TGTGCCAGCAGCGTAGGCCAGGTTAAAAATTCACCCCTCCACTTT. It yields the protein CASSVGQVKNSPLHF. The rearrangement uses TRBV9 and TRBJ1-6; D is unclear. Germline CDR1 and CDR2: SGDLS and YYNGEE. CDR3 size: 15 residues. V was cut by 0 bases and J by 7 bases, with 11 bases left in between. The full variable domain, its missing parts supplied by reference TRBV9 and TRBJ1-6, is DSGVTQTPKHLITATGQRVTLRCSPRSGDLSVYWYQQSLDQGLQFLIQYYNGEERAKGNILERFSAQQFPDLHSELNLSSLELGDSALYFCASSVGQVKNSPLHFGNGTRLTVT.

A single count supports this clone. The chain recombines TRBV7-3 with TRBJ2-2, with TRBD2 matching 7 bases. CDR3 size: 15 residues. From germline, CDR1 is SGHTA and CDR2 FQGTGA. After removal of 6 bases from V and 1 base from J, the junction contained 5 bases not matched to a gene. Here the CDR3 reads CASRQSGGNTGELFF. CDR3 nucleotides: TGTGCCAGCAGACAATCGGGGGGGAACACCGGGGAGCTGTTTTTT.

The J gene is TRBJ1-6, the V gene TRBV5-1; 7 bases are shared with TRBD1. Per germline, CDR1 SGHRS and CDR2 YFSETQ. V dropped 0 bases and J dropped 10; count of bases not matched to a gene: 10. CDR3 length equals 16 residues. The CDR3 DNA reads TGCGCCAGCAGCTTGGCCCCACAGGGGCGACAGTCACCCCTCCACTTT. This codes for CASSLAPQGRQSPLHF.

The chain is built from TRBV7-2 and TRBJ2-7, with a possible D match to TRBD1 (6 bases). From germline, CDR1 is SGHTA and CDR2 FQGNSA. The CDR3 has 14 amino acids. Trimming left V 4 bases short and J 7 bases short, with 17 bases between. The DNA of the CDR3 is TGTGCCAGCAGCTCCCCAGGGGTTTACGGGGAGCAGTACTTC. This codes for CASSSPGVYGEQYF.

The chain uses TRBV5-1 and TRBJ1-4; D unresolved. With 4 bases removed from V and 2 bases from J, the gap between germline ends came to 12 bases. CDR1 and CDR2 (germline): SGHRS, YFSETQ. The length of the CDR3 is 15 residues. CDR3 coding DNA: TGCGCCAGCAGCCCCAGGTCGGGGACTAATGAAAAACTGTTTTTT. It translates to CASSPRSGTNEKLFF. Together with reference TRBV5-1 and TRBJ1-4, the CDR3 gives the full variable domain: KAGVTQTPRYLIKTRGQQVTLSCSPISGHRSVSWYQQTPGQGLQFLFEYFSETQRNKGNFPGRFSGRQFSNSRSEMNVSTLELGDSALYLCASSPRSGTNEKLFFGSGTQLSVL.

The chain recombines TRBV5-6 with TRBJ2-3; D is ambiguous. The CDR3 loop spans 13 amino acids. V shed 2 bases and J shed 5 bases, with 9 bases lying between them. Germline assignment: CDR1 SGHDT and CDR2 YYEEEE. CDR3 in amino acids: CASSFRDGDTQYF. DNA for the CDR3: TGTGCCAGCAGCTTCCGAGATGGAGATACGCAGTATTTT.

V usage is TRBV28 and J usage is TRBJ1-5; TRBD1 agrees at 8 bases. The CDR3 totals 16 residues. V lost 6 bases to trimming and J lost 9 bases; unmatched junction nucleotides: 16. Germline V lookup: CDR1 MDHEN, CDR2 SYDVKM. The CDR3 DNA is TGTGCCAGCAGGCCAGGGGGCGCAATGACCCTAGGGCCCCAGCATTTT. This gives the protein CASRPGGAMTLGPQHF.